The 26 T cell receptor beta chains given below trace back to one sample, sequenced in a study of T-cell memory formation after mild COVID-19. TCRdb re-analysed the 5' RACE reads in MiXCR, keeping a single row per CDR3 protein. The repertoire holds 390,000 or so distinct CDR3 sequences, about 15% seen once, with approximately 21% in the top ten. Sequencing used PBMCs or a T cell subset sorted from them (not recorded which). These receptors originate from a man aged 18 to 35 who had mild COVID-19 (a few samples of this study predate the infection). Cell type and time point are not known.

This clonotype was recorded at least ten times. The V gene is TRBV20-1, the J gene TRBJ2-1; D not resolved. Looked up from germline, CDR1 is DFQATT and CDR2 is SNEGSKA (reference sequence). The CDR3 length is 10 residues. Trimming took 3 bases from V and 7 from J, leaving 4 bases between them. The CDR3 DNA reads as TGCAGTGCTAGGAAGAATGAGCAGTTCTTC. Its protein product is CSARKNEQFF.

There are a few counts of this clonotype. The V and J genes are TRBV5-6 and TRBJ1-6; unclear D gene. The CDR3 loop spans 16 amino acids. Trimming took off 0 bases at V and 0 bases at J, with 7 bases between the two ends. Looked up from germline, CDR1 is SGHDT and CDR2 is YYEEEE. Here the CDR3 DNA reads TGTGCCAGCAGCTTGGTGACCATCTCCTATAATTCACCCCTCCACTTT. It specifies CASSLVTISYNSPLHF.

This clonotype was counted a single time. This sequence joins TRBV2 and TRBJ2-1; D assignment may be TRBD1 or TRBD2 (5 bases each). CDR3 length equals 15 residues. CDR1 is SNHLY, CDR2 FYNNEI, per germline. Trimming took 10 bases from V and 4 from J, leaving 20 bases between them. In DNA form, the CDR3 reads TGTGCCACCGTAAGGATGGGACCCCGTTACAATGAGCAGTTCTTC. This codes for CATVRMGPRYNEQFF.

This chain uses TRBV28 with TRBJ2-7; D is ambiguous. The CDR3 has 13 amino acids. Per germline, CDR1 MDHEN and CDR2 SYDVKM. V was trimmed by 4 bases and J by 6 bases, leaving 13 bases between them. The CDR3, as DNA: TGTGCCAGCAGTTCTGCCCAGTGGGGCGAGCAGTACGTC. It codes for CASSSAQWGEQYV.

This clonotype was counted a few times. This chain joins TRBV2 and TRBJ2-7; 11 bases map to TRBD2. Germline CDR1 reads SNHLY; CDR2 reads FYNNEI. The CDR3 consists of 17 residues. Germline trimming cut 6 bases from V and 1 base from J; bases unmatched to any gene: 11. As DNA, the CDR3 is TGTGCCAGCAGAGTTGAAGTAGCGGGGGGGAGTTCCTACGAGCAGTACGTC. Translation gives CASRVEVAGGSSYEQYV.

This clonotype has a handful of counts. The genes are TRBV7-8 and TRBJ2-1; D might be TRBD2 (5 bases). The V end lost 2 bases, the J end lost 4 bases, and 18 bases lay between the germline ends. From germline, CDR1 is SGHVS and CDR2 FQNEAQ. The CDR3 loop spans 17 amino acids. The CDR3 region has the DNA TGTGCCAGCAGCTTAACCTTGGGAGTCCGCCCGTACAATGAGCAGTTCTTC. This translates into CASSLTLGVRPYNEQFF.

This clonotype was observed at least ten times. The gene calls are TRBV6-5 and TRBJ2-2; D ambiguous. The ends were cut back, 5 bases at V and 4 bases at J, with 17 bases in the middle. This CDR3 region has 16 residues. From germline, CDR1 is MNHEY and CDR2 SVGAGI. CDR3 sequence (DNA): TGTGCCAGCAGTCTCATCGGACGGAAGCGCACCGGGGAGCTGTTTTTT. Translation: CASSLIGRKRTGELFF.

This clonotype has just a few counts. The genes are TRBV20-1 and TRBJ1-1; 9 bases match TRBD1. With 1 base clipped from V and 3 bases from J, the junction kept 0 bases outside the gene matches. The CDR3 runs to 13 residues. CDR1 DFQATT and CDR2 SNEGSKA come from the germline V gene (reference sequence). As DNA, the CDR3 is TGCAGTGCTAGAGGGACAGGGGACACTGAAGCTTTCTTT. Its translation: CSARGTGDTEAFF.

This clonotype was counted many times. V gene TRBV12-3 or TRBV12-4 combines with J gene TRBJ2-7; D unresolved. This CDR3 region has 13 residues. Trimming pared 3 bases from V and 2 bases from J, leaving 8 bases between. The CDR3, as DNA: TGTGCCAGCAGTTTGGGCTCCGCCTACGAGCAGTACGTC. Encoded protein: CASSLGSAYEQYV.

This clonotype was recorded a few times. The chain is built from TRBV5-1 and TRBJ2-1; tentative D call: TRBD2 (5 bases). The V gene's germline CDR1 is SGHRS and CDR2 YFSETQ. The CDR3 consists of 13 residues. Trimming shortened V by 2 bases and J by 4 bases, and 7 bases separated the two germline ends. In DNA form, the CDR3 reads TGCGCCAGCAGCTTTTGGGAGTACAATGAGCAGTTCTTC. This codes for CASSFWEYNEQFF.

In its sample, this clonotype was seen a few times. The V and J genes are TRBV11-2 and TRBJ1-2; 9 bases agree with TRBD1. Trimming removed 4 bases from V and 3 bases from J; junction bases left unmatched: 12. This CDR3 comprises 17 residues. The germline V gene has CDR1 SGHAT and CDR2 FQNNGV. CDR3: CASSSSLGQGRDYGYTF. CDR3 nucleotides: TGTGCCAGCAGCTCGAGCCTTGGACAGGGGAGGGACTATGGCTACACCTTC. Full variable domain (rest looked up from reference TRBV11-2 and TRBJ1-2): EAGVAQSPRYKIIEKRQSVAFWCNPISGHATLYWYQQILGQGPKLLIQFQNNGVVDDSQLPKDRFSAERLKGVDSTLKIQPAKLEDSAVYLCASSSSLGQGRDYGYTFGSGTRLTVV.

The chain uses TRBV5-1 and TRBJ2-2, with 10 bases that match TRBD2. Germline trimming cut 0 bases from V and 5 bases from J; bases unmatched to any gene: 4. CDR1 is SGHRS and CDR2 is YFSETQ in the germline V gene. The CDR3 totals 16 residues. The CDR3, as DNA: TGCGCCAGCAGCTTGGATATTAGCGGGGGGACCGGGGAGCTGTTTTTT. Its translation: CASSLDISGGTGELFF.

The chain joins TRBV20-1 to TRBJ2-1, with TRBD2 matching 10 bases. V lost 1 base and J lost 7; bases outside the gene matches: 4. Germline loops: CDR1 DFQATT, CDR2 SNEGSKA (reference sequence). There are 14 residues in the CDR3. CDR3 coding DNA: TGCAGTGCTAGAGCCCTAGCGGGGGTAAATGAGCAGTTCTTC. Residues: CSARALAGVNEQFF.

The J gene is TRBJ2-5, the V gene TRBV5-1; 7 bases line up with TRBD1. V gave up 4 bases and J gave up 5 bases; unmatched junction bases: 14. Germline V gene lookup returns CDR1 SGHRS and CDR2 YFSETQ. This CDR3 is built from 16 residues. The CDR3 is CASSPDNPTGLETQYF. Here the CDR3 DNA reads TGCGCCAGCAGCCCAGATAATCCGACAGGGCTCGAGACCCAGTACTTC.

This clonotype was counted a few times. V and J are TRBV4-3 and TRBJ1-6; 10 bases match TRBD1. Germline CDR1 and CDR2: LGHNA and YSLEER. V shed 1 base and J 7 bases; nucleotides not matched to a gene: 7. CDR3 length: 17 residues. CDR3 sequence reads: CASSQGTGGFSNSPLHF. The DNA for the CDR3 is TGCGCCAGCAGCCAAGGGACAGGGGGGTTTTCAAATTCACCCCTCCACTTT.

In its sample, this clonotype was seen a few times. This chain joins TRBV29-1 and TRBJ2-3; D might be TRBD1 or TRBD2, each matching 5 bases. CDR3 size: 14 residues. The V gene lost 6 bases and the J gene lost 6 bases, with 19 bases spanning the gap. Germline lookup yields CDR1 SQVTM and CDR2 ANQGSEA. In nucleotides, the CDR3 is TGCAGCGTGGGGACCCCCTCGGGGCGTGATACGCAGTATTTT. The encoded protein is CSVGTPSGRDTQYF.

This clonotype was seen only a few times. DNA for the CDR3: TGTGCCAGCAGGTCCTTCATCCGGGACAGGGTGGGTGAAAAACTGTTTTTT. Encoded protein: CASRSFIRDRVGEKLFF. The chain couples TRBV6-5 to TRBJ1-4; 9 positions match TRBD1. Germline loops: CDR1 MNHEY, CDR2 SVGAGI. This CDR3 spans 17 amino acids. V shed 6 bases, J shed 7 bases, and the junction held 15 bases outside the gene matches.

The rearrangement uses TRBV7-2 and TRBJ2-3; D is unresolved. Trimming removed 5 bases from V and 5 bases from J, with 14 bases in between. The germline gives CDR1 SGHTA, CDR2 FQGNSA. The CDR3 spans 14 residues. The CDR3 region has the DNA TGTGCCAGCAGCCCGGAGACCCGGGTAGATACGCAGTATTTT. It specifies CASSPETRVDTQYF.

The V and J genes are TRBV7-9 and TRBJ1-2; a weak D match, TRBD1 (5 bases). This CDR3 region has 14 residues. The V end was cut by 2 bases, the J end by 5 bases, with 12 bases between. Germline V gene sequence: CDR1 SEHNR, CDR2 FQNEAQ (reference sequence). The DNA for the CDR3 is TGTGCCAGCAGCTTATGGGAGGGACCTTATGGCTACACCTTC. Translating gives CASSLWEGPYGYTF.

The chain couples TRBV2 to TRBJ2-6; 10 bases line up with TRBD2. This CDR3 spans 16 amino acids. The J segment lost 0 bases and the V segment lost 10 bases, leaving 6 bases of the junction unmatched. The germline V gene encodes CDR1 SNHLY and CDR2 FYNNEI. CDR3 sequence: CATAGGQNSGANVLTF. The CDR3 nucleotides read TGTGCCACAGCGGGGGGGCAGAACTCTGGGGCCAACGTCCTGACTTTC.

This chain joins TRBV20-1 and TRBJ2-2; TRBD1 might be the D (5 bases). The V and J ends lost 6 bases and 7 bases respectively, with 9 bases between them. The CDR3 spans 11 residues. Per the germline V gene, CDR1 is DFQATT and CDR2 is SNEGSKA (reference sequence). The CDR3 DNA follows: TGCAGTGCCACCAGGGTCGGGGAGCTGTTTTTT. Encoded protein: CSATRVGELFF.

Written as DNA, the CDR3 is TGCGCCAGCAGCAGGGGGTCGGGGGACGACGAGCAGTACGTC. Translated: CASSRGSGDDEQYV. This chain joins TRBV5-1 and TRBJ2-7; TRBD1 or TRBD2 may be the D gene (6 bases each). Germline loops: CDR1 SGHRS, CDR2 YFSETQ. There are 14 residues in the CDR3. The V end lost 4 bases, the J end lost 5 bases, and 16 bases lay between the germline ends.

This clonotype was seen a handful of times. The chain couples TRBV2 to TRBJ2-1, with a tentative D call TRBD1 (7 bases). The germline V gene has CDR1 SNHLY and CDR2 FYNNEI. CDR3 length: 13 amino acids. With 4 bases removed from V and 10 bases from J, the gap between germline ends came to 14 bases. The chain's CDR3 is CASSARQGGEQFF. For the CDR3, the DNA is TGTGCCAGCAGTGCTCGGCAGGGGGGCGAGCAGTTCTTC.

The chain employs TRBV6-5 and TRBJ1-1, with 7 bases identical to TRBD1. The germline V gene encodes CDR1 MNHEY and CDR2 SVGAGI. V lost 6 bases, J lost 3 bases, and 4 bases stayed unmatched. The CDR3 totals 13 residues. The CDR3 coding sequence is TGTGCCAGCAGGACAGGGATATACACTGAAGCTTTCTTT. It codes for CASRTGIYTEAFF.

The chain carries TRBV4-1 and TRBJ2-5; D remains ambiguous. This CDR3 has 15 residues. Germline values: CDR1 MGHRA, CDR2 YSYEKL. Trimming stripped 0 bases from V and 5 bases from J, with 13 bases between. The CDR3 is CASSQDTTEWETQYF. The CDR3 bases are TGCGCCAGCAGCCAAGATACAACGGAATGGGAGACCCAGTACTTC.

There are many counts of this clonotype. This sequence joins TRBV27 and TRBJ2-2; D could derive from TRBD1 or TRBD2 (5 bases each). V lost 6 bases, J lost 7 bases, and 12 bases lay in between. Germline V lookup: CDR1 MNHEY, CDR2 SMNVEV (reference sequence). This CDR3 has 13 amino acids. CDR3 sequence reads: CASRQGTSGELFF. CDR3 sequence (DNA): TGTGCCAGCAGGCAGGGAACTAGCGGGGAGCTGTTTTTT.